The T cell receptor beta chain described here comes from a study of blood T cell repertoires in COVID-19. Overall study context: T cells, B-cell-depleted T cells, or PBMCs provided the cDNA or gDNA that served as material.

Original analysis: Amplification with reference gene primers provided the estimates of nucleated cell counts. Produced via immunoSEQ multiplex PCR; TCRdb's table is partial and in-frame only. V and J calls and clone size are those listed in that table; D and trimming were worked out from the DNA. The repertoire holds about 45,000 clones, with around nine tenths as singletons. V shed 7 bases and J shed 1 base, with 23 bases lying between them. The CDR3 covers 18 residues. CDR1 and CDR2 from the germline V gene are LNHDA and SQIVND (reference sequence). Sequencing was performed on peripheral blood. The chain couples TRBV19 to TRBJ1-5, with a possible D match to TRBD1 (5 bases). The TCR comes from a man aged 70-80 years with active COVID-19. As DNA, the CDR3 is TGTGCCAGTACCACTGGGCGGGGAGTTGGGGCCAGCAATCAGCCCCAGCATTTT. Translation gives CASTTGRGVGASNQPQHF.